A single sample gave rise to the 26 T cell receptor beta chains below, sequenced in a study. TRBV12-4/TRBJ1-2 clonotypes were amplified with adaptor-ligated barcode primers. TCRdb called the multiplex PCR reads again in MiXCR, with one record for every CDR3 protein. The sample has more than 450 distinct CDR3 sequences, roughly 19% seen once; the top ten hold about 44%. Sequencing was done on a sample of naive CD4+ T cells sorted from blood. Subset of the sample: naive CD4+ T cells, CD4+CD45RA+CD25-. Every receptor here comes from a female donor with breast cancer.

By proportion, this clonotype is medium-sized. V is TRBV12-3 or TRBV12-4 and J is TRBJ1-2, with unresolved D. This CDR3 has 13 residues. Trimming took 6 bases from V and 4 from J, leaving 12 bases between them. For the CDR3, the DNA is TGTGCCAGCAGCAGCAGACTTGGCTATGGCTACACCTTC. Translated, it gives CASSSRLGYGYTF.

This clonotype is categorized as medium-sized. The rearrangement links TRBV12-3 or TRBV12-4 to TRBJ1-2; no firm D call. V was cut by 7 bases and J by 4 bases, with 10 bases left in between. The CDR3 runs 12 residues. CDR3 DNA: TGTGCCAGCAAGCGGCAGACCTATGGCTACACCTTC. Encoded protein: CASKRQTYGYTF.

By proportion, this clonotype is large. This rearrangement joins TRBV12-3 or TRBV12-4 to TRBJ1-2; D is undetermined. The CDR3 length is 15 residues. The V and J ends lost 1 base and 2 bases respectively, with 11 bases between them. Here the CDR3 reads CASSLGSALNYGYTF. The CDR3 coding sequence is TGTGCCAGCAGTTTAGGGAGCGCCCTAAACTATGGCTACACCTTC.

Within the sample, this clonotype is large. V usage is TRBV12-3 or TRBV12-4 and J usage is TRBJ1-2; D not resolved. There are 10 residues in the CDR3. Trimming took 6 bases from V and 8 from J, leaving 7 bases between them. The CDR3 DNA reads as TGTGCCAGCAGCCTCAACGGCTACACCTTC. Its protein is CASSLNGYTF.

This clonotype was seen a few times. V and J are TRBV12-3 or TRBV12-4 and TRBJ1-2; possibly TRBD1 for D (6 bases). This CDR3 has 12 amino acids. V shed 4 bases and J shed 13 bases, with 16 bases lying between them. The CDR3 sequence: CASSYTGQQLTF. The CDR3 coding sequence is TGTGCCAGCAGTTATACAGGACAGCAACTCACCTTC.

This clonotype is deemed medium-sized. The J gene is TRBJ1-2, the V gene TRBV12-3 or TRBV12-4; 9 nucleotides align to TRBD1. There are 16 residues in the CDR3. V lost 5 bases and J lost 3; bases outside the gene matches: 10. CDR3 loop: CASSNRDRALYYGYTF. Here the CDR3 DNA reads TGTGCCAGCAGTAACCGGGACAGGGCGCTATACTATGGCTACACCTTC.

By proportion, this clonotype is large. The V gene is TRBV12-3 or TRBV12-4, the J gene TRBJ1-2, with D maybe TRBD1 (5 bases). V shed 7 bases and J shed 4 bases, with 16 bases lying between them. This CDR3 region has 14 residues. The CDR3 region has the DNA TGTGCCAGCACATCAGGGAGTGTTGGCTATGGCTACACCTTC. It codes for CASTSGSVGYGYTF.

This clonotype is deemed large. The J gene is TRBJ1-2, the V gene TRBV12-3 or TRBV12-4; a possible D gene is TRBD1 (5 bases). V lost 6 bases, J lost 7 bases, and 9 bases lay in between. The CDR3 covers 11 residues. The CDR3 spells CASSQGGGYTF. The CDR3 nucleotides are TGTGCCAGCAGCCAGGGAGGTGGCTACACCTTC.

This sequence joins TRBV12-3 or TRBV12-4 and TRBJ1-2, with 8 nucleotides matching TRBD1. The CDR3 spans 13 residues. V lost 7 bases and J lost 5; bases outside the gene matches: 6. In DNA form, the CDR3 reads TGTGCCAGCACCGAGACAGGGGAGTATGGCTACACCTTC. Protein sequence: CASTETGEYGYTF.

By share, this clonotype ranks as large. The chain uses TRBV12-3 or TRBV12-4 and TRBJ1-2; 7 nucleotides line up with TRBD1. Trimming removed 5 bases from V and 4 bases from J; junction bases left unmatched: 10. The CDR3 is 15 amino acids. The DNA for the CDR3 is TGTGCCAGCAGTCCCTCGACAGGGTTGATCTATGGCTACACCTTC. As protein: CASSPSTGLIYGYTF.

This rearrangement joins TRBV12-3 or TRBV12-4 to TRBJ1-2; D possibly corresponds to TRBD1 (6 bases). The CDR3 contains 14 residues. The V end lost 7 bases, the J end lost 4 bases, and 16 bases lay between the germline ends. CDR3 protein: CASTMDSPFYGYTF. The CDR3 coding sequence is TGTGCCAGCACCATGGACAGCCCGTTCTATGGCTACACCTTC.

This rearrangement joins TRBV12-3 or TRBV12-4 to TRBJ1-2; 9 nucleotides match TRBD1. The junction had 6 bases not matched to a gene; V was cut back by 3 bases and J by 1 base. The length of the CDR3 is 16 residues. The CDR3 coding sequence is TGTGCCAGCAGTTTGGGGCGGACAGGGGTTAACTATGGCTACACCTTC. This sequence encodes CASSLGRTGVNYGYTF.

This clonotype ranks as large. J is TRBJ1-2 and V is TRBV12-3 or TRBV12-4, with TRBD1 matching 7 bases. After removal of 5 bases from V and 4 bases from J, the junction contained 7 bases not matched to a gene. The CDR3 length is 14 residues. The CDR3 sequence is CASSDTDRLYGYTF. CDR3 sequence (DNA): TGTGCCAGCAGTGATACGGACAGGCTCTATGGCTACACCTTC.

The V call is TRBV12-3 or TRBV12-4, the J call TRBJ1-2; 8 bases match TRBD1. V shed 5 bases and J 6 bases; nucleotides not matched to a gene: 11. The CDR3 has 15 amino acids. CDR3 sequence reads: CASSRTGRTVDGYTF. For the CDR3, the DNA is TGTGCCAGCAGTCGGACAGGGCGAACTGTGGATGGCTACACCTTC.

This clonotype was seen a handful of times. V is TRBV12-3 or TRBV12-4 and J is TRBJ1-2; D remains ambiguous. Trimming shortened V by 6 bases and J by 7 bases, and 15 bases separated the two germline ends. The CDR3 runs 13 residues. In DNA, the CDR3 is TGTGCCAGCAGCATGACGAGGCACGGTGGCTACACCTTC. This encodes CASSMTRHGGYTF.

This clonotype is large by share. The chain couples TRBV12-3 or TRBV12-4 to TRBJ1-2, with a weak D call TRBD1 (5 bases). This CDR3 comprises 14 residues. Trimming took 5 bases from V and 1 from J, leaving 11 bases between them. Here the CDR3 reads CASSNTGSNYGYTF. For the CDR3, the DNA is TGTGCCAGCAGTAACACAGGCAGTAACTATGGCTACACCTTC.

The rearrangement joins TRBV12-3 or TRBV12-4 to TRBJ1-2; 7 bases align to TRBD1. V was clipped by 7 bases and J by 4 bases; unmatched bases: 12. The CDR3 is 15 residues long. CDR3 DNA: TGTGCCAGCACCGAGACAGGGACATCGGCCTATGGCTACACCTTC. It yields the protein CASTETGTSAYGYTF.

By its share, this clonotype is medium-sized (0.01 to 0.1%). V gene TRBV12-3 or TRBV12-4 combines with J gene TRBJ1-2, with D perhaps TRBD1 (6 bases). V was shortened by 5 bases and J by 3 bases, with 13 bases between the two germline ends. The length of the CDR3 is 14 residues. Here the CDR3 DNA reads TGTGCCAGCAGTAGGACAGAAGCTTACTATGGCTACACCTTC. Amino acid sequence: CASSRTEAYYGYTF.

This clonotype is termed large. CDR3 bases: TGTGCCAGCAGCTACAGGGGTATGAATGGCTACACCTTC. Residues: CASSYRGMNGYTF. This chain connects TRBV12-3 or TRBV12-4 to TRBJ1-2; 7 bases match TRBD1. Trimming cost V 6 bases and J 6 bases; bases outside gene matches: 7. The CDR3 loop spans 13 amino acids.

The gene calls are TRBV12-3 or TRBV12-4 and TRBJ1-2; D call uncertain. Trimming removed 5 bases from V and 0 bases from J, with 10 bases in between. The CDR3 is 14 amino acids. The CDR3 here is CASSPAAPNYGYTF. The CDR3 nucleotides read TGTGCCAGCAGTCCAGCAGCTCCTAACTATGGCTACACCTTC.

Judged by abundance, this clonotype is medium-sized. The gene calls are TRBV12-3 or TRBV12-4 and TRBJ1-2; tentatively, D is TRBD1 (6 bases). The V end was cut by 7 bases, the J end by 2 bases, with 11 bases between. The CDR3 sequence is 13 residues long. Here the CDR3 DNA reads TGTGCCAGCACCTTACAGGGAAACTATGGCTACACCTTC. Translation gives CASTLQGNYGYTF.

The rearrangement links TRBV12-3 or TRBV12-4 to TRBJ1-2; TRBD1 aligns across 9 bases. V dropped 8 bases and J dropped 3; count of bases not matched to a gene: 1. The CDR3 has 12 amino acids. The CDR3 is CASGTGYYGYTF. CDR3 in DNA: TGTGCCAGCGGGACAGGGTACTATGGCTACACCTTC.

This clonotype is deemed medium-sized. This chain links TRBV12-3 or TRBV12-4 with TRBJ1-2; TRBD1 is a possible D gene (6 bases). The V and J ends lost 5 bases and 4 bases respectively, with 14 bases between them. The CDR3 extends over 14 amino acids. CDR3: CASSPQGIGYGYTF. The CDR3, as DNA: TGTGCCAGCAGTCCCCAGGGGATCGGCTATGGCTACACCTTC.

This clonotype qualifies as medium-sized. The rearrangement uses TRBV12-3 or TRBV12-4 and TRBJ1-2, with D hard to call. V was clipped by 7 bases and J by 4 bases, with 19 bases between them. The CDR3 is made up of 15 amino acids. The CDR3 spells CASTLREPSIYGYTF. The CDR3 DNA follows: TGTGCCAGCACCTTGAGGGAGCCATCTATCTATGGCTACACCTTC.

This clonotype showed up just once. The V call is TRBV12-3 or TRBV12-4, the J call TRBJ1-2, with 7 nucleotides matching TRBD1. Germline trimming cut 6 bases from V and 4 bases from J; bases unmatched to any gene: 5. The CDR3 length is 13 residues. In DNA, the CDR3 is TGTGCCAGCAGCCTCGGACAGGTCTATGGCTACACCTTC. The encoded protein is CASSLGQVYGYTF.

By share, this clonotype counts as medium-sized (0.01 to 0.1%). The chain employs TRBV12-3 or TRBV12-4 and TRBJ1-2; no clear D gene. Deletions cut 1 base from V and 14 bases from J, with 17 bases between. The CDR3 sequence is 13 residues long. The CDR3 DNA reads TGTGCCAGCAGTTTAGTGGCGGCAACCCTTCGGACCTTC. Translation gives CASSLVAATLRTF.